A selection of T cell receptor beta chains follows, all from one sample in a study of T-cell memory formation after mild COVID-19. TCRdb redid the calling of the 5' RACE reads with MiXCR, one entry per CDR3 protein. Found here are nearly 350,000 distinct CDR3 sequences, under 15% of them singletons; the top ten hold over 20%. Source material: PBMCs or a T cell subset sorted from them (not recorded which). These TCRs come from a man aged 18 to 30 who had mild COVID-19 (a few samples of this study predate the infection). Cell type and time point are not known. CDR3s include the opening cysteine and the closing phenylalanine or tryptophan. Fields, in order: D gene, clone size, V gene, J gene, CDR3 protein, CDR3 DNA. A D gene is named only where the DNA matches it firmly. Expanded clones are given a class, and other clones once, few, many or no size at all.

D gene: NA
clone size: NA
V gene: TRBV7-6
J gene: TRBJ1-1
CDR3 protein: CASSLGQGKNTEAFF
CDR3 DNA: TGTGCCAGCAGCTTAGGGCAGGGGAAGAACACTGAAGCTTTCTTT

D gene: TRBD1
clone size: few
V gene: TRBV5-1
J gene: TRBJ2-6
CDR3 protein: CASSLYPGGYSGANVLTF
CDR3 DNA: TGCGCCAGCAGCTTGTACCCAGGGGGCTATTCTGGGGCCAACGTCCTGACTTTC

D gene: NA
clone size: many
V gene: TRBV7-9
J gene: TRBJ2-1
CDR3 protein: CASSLGTTRFF
CDR3 DNA: TGTGCCAGCAGCTTGGGGACCACCCGGTTCTTC

D gene: NA
clone size: few
V gene: TRBV6-5
J gene: TRBJ1-1
CDR3 protein: CASSYKPGPGGTEAFF
CDR3 DNA: TGTGCCAGCAGTTATAAACCTGGTCCGGGTGGCACTGAAGCTTTCTTT

D gene: NA
clone size: many
V gene: TRBV5-4
J gene: TRBJ2-5
CDR3 protein: CASSLGGIQETQYF
CDR3 DNA: TGTGCCAGCAGCTTGGGCGGGATACAAGAGACCCAGTACTTC

D gene: NA
clone size: few
V gene: TRBV3-1
J gene: TRBJ2-5
CDR3 protein: CASSQEEVTQETQYF
CDR3 DNA: TGTGCCAGCAGCCAAGAAGAGGTCACCCAAGAGACCCAGTACTTC

D gene: NA
clone size: NA
V gene: TRBV4-3
J gene: TRBJ1-6
CDR3 protein: CASSQDLGSGSSPLHF
CDR3 DNA: TGCGCCAGCAGCCAAGATTTAGGGTCTGGGAGTTCACCCCTCCACTTT

D gene: NA
clone size: many
V gene: TRBV5-4
J gene: TRBJ2-1
CDR3 protein: CATIPGGSYNEQFF
CDR3 DNA: TGTGCCACCATCCCAGGGGGGTCCTACAATGAGCAGTTCTTC

D gene: TRBD1
clone size: few
V gene: TRBV7-9
J gene: TRBJ1-1
CDR3 protein: CASSSGTVMNTEAFF
CDR3 DNA: TGTGCCAGCAGCTCCGGGACAGTCATGAACACTGAAGCTTTCTTT

D gene: NA
clone size: few
V gene: TRBV28
J gene: TRBJ2-5
CDR3 protein: CASSGQQETQYF
CDR3 DNA: TGTGCCAGCAGTGGCCAGCAAGAGACCCAGTACTTC